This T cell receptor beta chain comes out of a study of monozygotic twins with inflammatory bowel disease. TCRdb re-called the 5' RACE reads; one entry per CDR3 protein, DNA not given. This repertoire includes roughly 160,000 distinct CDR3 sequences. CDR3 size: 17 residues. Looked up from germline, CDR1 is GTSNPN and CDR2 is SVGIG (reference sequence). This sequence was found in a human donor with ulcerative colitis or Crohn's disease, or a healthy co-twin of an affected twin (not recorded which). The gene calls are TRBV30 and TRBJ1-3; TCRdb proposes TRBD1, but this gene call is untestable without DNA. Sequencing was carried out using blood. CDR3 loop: CAWSVGAGGSFGNTIYF.